The 5 T cell receptor beta chains below were found in one sample sequenced in a study of regulatory T cells in long-lasting Graves disease. Libraries of TCR beta came from iRepertoire HTBI primers plus Arm-PCR of CDR3 regions. TCRdb itself ran the multiplex PCR reads through MiXCR, one entry per CDR3 protein. Here the sample spans over 450,000 distinct CDR3 sequences, 9.5% to 15% being singletons. Sample time point: newly diagnosed GD, antithyroid drugs for less than 3 months. TCR sequences were obtained from RNA taken from PBMCs. These sequences were also reported in another study, on T cells in Graves' hyperthyroidism and ophthalmopathy.

Sequenced here: peripheral blood mononuclear cells (PBMCs), sampled at new diagnosis, from a patient treated with antithyroid drugs. These TCRs come from a woman in her twenties or thirties with Graves disease.

This clonotype has a count of ten or more. The rearrangement links TRBV28 to TRBJ2-5, with 9 bases lining up with TRBD2. J gave up 3 bases and V 3 bases, and 11 bases lay outside the gene matches. Germline V gene sequence: CDR1 MDHEN, CDR2 SYDVKM. The CDR3 runs to 17 residues. CDR3 sequence reads: CASSFVATSGPEETQYF. Written as DNA, the CDR3 is TGTGCCAGCAGTTTTGTGGCAACTAGCGGGCCAGAAGAGACCCAGTACTTC.

This clonotype was recorded many times. This rearrangement joins TRBV2 to TRBJ2-7, with 8 bases identical to TRBD2. Losses at the gene ends were 7 bases for V and 4 bases for J; bases not matched to a gene: 0. Germline CDR1 and CDR2: SNHLY and FYNNEI. The CDR3 loop spans 11 amino acids. The CDR3 spells CASKREYEQYF. The CDR3, as DNA: TGTGCCAGCAAGCGGGAGTACGAGCAGTACTTC.

This clonotype has only a few counts. A much larger clone lies one base from this, so it may be a read error. The J gene is TRBJ1-4, the V gene TRBV28; D ambiguous. V was pared by 3 bases and J by 7 bases, with 18 bases between. The CDR3 extends over 16 amino acids. The germline gives CDR1 MDHEN, CDR2 SYDVKM. The CDR3 sequence: CASSLSSGVGPEKLFF. The DNA for the CDR3 is TGTGCCAGCAGTTTGAGTTCTGGGGTGGGTCCTGAAAAACTGTTTTTT.

The chain has TRBV4-1 and TRBJ2-4; D is uncertain. Germline CDR1 MGHRA, CDR2 YSYEKL. This CDR3 region has 14 residues. V was trimmed by 4 bases and J by 7 bases, leaving 14 bases between them. CDR3 sequence (DNA): TGCGCCAGCAGCCGCCCTTCGACTCTGAACATTCAGTACTTC. Amino acid sequence: CASSRPSTLNIQYF.

The chain links TRBV6-2 or TRBV6-3 to TRBJ2-7; 13 nucleotides agree with TRBD2. Germline lookup yields CDR1 MNHEY and CDR2 SVGEGT. The CDR3 has 16 residues. J was trimmed by 3 bases and V by 6 bases; bases with no gene match: 8. DNA of the CDR3: TGTGCCAGCAGGGGACTAGCGGGAAGGATGAGCTACGAGCAGTACTTC. This sequence encodes CASRGLAGRMSYEQYF.